This is a list of T cell receptor beta chains from one sample in a study of blood T cell repertoires in COVID-19. Assay used: immunoSEQ multiplex PCR; TCRdb lists only in-frame clones, some missing. This table holds tens of thousands of clones, 75% to 95% found once. The sample consisted of peripheral blood. Receptors originate from a man between 65 and 79 years old with active COVID-19. Each CDR3 is given with its conserved first and last residue. The D gene is left open where the match is weak. Clone size, where shown, is once, few, many, or a class for clones that have expanded.

D	size	V	J	DNA	CDR3
TRBD1	few	TRBV6-6	TRBJ1-5	TGTGCCAGCAGCCCAGGGGGCGAAAGCAATCAGCCCCAGCATTTT	CASSPGGESNQPQHF
TRBD2	-	TRBV9	TRBJ2-3	TGTGCCAGCAGCGTACTAGCGGGGCAACCAGATACGCAGTATTTT	CASSVLAGQPDTQYF
-	-	TRBV6-5	TRBJ2-2	TGTGCCAGCAGTATGCCGGGGACCGGGGAGCTGTTTTTT	CASSMPGTGELFF
-	-	TRBV5-1	TRBJ1-2	TGCGCCAGCAGCTTGGGACAGCCAAACTATGGCTACACCTTC	CASSLGQPNYGYTF
-	few	TRBV4-1	TRBJ1-5	TGCGCCAGCAGCCCCAGGGGAGGCAATCAGCCCCAGCATTTT	CASSPRGGNQPQHF
-	-	TRBV29-1	TRBJ2-5	TGCAGCGTTCATCCAGGGTCCGTCGGTGAGAGGCCCCAGTACTTC	CSVHPGSVGERPQYF
-	-	TRBV29-1	TRBJ1-2	TGCAGCGTTGATCAGGGTTCGAACTATGGCTACACCTTC	CSVDQGSNYGYTF
-	-	TRBV4-1	TRBJ1-5	TGCGCCAGCAGCCAAGATCTAAGACAGCCCCAGCATTTT	CASSQDLRQPQHF
TRBD2	-	TRBV6-1	TRBJ2-5	TGTGCCAGCAGTGAAGCGGATCGGGGGGGGAGTCTTGTGACCCAGTACTTC	CASSEADRGGSLVTQYF
TRBD2	once	TRBV11-2	TRBJ2-1	TGTGCCAGCAGCTCCCATATAGCGGGGGGAAAAGTTGATGAGCAGTTCTTC	CASSSHIAGGKVDEQFF
-	few	TRBV5-1	TRBJ1-2	TGCGCCAGCAGGGAGGGCAACTATGGCTACACCTTC	CASREGNYGYTF
-	-	TRBV6-6	TRBJ2-7	TGTGCCAGCAGTTACACAGGTCCCTACGAGCAGTACTTC	CASSYTGPYEQYF
-	-	TRBV28	TRBJ1-3	TGTGCCAGCAGTCCTACTGTCAGGCTTTCAGGAAACACCATATATTTT	CASSPTVRLSGNTIYF
TRBD1	-	TRBV11-3	TRBJ1-2	TGTGCCAGCAGCTCCGACAGGGGGATAAACTATGGCTACACCTTC	CASSSDRGINYGYTF
-	-	TRBV29-1	TRBJ2-2	TGCAGCGTCGCCGTTGGTGCTACCACGGGGGAGCTGTTTTTT	CSVAVGATTGELFF
TRBD2	-	TRBV11-2	TRBJ2-7	TGTGCCAGCAGCCAAATAGCGGGGGTGAGGGAGCAGTACTTC	CASSQIAGVREQYF
TRBD1	-	TRBV10-3	TRBJ1-1	TGTGCCACAGGACAGGCGGGTACTGAAGCTTTCTTT	CATGQAGTEAFF
-	-	TRBV7-9	TRBJ2-7	TGTGCCAGCAGCTTAGCGGGGGCCCACGAGCAGTACTTC	CASSLAGAHEQYF
-	-	TRBV30	TRBJ2-7	TGTGCCGCAGGCGGGGGCTGGGAGCAGTACTTC	CAAGGGWEQYF
-	-	TRBV2	TRBJ1-5	TGTGCCAGCAGTGAGGCACGTCTTGTGGGCAATCAGCCCCAGCATTTT	CASSEARLVGNQPQHF
TRBD1	-	TRBV4-3	TRBJ1-2	TGCGCCAGCAGCCGGAACCGGGACAGGGGCTATGGCTACACCTTC	CASSRNRDRGYGYTF
TRBD2	-	TRBV10-3	TRBJ2-5	TGTGCCACCGCAGGGGCAGCGGGGGGTGTAGAGACCCAGTACTTC	CATAGAAGGVETQYF
-	once	TRBV5-7	TRBJ2-7	TGTGCCAGCAGCTTCTGCGAGCAGTACTTC	CASSFCEQYF
TRBD1	-	TRBV10-3	TRBJ1-2	TGTGCCATCAGTGAGTCAGGACAGGGGGACTATGGCTACACCTTC	CAISESGQGDYGYTF
-	once	TRBV12-3/TRBV12-4	TRBJ1-2	TGTGCCAGCAGTTTAGCCGGCTATGGCTACACCTTC	CASSLAGYGYTF
-	-	TRBV10-1	TRBJ2-7	TGCGCCAGCAGTGAGGACTACCACTACGAGCAGTACTTC	CASSEDYHYEQYF
TRBD1	-	TRBV11-2	TRBJ1-2	TGTGCCAGCAGCTCCCGCGGGACAGGGTTGGATGGCTACACCTTC	CASSSRGTGLDGYTF
-	-	TRBV6-2/TRBV6-3	TRBJ2-1	TGTGCCAGCAGTTATCTAGCACCCCCGTATGAGCAGTTCTTC	CASSYLAPPYEQFF
-	-	TRBV7-9	TRBJ2-2	TGTGCCAGCAGCTTAGATAGCGTGCGGGTCAGGGGCCTCCCCGGGGAGCTGTTTTTT	CASSLDSVRVRGLPGELFF
-	once	TRBV7-9	TRBJ1-4	TGTGCCAGCAGTCACAGGGTTACTAATGAAAAACTGTTTTTT	CASSHRVTNEKLFF
-	-	TRBV5-1	TRBJ2-3	TGCGCCAGCAGCTTGACGCTAAGTTCCACAGATACGCAGTATTTT	CASSLTLSSTDTQYF
TRBD2	few	TRBV7-2	TRBJ2-1	TGTGCCAGCAGCTTAGTGCTTCTAGCGGACAATGAGCAGTTCTTC	CASSLVLLADNEQFF
-	-	TRBV7-2	TRBJ1-4	TGTGCCAGCAGCTTAAACGCAGCGGCAGGAGAAAAACTGTTTTTT	CASSLNAAAGEKLFF
-	-	TRBV29-1	TRBJ2-2	TGCAGCGTTCAGGGGCCGAACACCGGGGAGCTGTTTTTT	CSVQGPNTGELFF
-	-	TRBV3-1/TRBV3-2	TRBJ2-5	TGTGCCAGCAGCCAACCCCGAGAGACTTCAGGGTGGGAGACCCAGTACTTC	CASSQPRETSGWETQYF
-	-	TRBV19	TRBJ1-2	TGTGCCAGTAGTTCCCGATTCTACAGGGATGGCTACACCTTC	CASSSRFYRDGYTF
TRBD2	-	TRBV12-5	TRBJ2-7	TGTGCTAGTGGTTTCACACTAGCGGGGGGTCCCTACGAGCAGTACTTC	CASGFTLAGGPYEQYF
-	-	TRBV6-2/TRBV6-3	TRBJ2-7	TGTGCCAGCAGTTATGGCGGAGGGACCCCCGACTACGAGCAGTACTTC	CASSYGGGTPDYEQYF
-	-	TRBV23-1	TRBJ2-5	TGCGCCAGCAGCCAGCGCAAACCCCAAGAGACCCAGTACTTC	CASSQRKPQETQYF
TRBD2	-	TRBV3-1/TRBV3-2	TRBJ2-1	TGTGCCAGCAGCGTGGGACTAGCGGGTCAGAGCTCCTACAATGAGCAGTTCTTC	CASSVGLAGQSSYNEQFF
-	-	TRBV24-1	TRBJ2-5	TGTGCCACCAGTGAGGGGCAGGGAAGACAAGAGACCCAGTACTTC	CATSEGQGRQETQYF
-	once	TRBV6-5	TRBJ2-4	TGTGCCAGTCAAACAGCACCCCTAGCCAAAAACATTCAGTACTTC	CASQTAPLAKNIQYF
TRBD2	-	TRBV7-9	TRBJ2-5	TGTGCCAGCAGCTTGCGACGGGGGGGACAGACCCAGTACTTC	CASSLRRGGQTQYF
-	-	TRBV6-2/TRBV6-3	TRBJ1-1	TGTGCCAGCAGTATGTGGGGGGATGCTGAAGCTTTCTTT	CASSMWGDAEAFF
-	-	TRBV11-3	TRBJ2-6	TGTGCCAGCAGCTTAGGGCCAATGGGGGCCAACGTCCTGACTTTC	CASSLGPMGANVLTF